The entry below describes one T cell receptor (beta chain). Its target is not known. CDR1 MNHEY and CDR2 SVGAGI come from the germline V gene. The CDR3 has 14 residues. The V gene lost 2 bases and the J gene lost 10 bases, with 15 bases spanning the gap. Template switching added a universal primer site, and cDNA bore unique molecular identifiers. TCRdb used MiXCR to reprocess the 5' RACE reads, holding one entry per CDR3 protein. This sample has a few hundred thousand distinct CDR3 sequences, with roughly 8.6% found just once. This entry belongs to a study of identical twins. The study's findings and limits: Alpha sequences that were out-of-frame and twin-shared showed an excess of low generation probability.

These data were also reused for a study on yellow fever vaccine responses in identical twins. According to that study: After vaccination, twins' T cell response reportedly seemed partly convergent, partly personalized.

The sample taken for sequencing was memory (CD45RO+) T cells sorted from blood. This receptor was taken from a woman under 30 in good health. The chain has TRBV6-5 and TRBJ2-1, with D uncertain. The CDR3 sequence is CASSYPEAPREQFF. For the CDR3, the DNA is TGTGCCAGCAGTTACCCCGAGGCCCCCAGGGAGCAGTTCTTC.